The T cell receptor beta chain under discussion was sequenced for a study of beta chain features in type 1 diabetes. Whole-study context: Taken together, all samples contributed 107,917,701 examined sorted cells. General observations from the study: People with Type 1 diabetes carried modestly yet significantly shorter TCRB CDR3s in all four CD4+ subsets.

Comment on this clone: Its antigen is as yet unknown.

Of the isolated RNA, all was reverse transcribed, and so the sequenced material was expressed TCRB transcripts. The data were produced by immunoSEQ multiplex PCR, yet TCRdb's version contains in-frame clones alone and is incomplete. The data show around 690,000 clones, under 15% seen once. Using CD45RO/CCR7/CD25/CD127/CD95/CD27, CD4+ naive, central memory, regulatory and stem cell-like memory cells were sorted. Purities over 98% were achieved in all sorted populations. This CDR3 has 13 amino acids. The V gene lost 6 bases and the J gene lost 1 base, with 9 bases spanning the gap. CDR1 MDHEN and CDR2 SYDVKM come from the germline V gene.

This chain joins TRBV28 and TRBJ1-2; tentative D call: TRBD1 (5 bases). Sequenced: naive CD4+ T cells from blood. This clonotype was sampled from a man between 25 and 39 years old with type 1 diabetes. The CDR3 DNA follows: TGTGCCAGCAGAGACAGTGTTAACTATGGCTACACCTTC. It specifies CASRDSVNYGYTF.